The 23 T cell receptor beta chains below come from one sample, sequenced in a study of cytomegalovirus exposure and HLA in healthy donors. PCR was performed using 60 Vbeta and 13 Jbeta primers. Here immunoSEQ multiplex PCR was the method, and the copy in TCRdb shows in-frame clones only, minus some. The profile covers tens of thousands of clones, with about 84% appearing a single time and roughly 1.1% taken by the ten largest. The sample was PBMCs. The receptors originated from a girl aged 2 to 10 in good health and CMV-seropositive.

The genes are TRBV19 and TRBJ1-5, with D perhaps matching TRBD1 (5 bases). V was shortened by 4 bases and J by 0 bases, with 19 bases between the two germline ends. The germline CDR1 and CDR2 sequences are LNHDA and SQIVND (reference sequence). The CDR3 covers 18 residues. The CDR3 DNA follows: TGTGCCAGTAGTAAGGCGCAGGGAACACCTTATAGCAATCAGCCCCAGCATTTT. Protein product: CASSKAQGTPYSNQPQHF.

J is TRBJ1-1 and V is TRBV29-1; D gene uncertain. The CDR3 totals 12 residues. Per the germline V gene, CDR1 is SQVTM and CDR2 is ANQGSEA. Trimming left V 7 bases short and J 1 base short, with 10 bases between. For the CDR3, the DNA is TGCAGCGGTGCTACAGAGAACACTGAAGCTTTCTTT. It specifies CSGATENTEAFF.

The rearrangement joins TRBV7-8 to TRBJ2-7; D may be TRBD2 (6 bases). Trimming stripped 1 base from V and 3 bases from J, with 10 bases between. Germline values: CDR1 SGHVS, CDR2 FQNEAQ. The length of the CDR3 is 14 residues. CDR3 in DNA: TGTGCCAGCAGCTTAGAGGAGGGGATCTACGAGCAGTACTTC. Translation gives CASSLEEGIYEQYF.

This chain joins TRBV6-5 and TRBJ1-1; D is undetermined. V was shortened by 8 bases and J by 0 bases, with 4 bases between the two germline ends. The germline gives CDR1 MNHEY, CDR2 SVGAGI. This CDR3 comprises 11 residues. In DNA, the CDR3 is TGTGCCAGCGGGCTGAACACTGAAGCTTTCTTT. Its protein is CASGLNTEAFF.

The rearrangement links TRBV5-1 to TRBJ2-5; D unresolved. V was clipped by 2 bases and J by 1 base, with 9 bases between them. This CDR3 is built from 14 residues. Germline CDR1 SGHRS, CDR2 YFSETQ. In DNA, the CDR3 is TGCGCCAGCAGCTTAGAACAGATCCAAGAGACCCAGTACTTC. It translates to CASSLEQIQETQYF. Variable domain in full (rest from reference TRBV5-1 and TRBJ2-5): KAGVTQTPRYLIKTRGQQVTLSCSPISGHRSVSWYQQTPGQGLQFLFEYFSETQRNKGNFPGRFSGRQFSNSRSEMNVSTLELGDSALYLCASSLEQIQETQYFGPGTRLLVL.

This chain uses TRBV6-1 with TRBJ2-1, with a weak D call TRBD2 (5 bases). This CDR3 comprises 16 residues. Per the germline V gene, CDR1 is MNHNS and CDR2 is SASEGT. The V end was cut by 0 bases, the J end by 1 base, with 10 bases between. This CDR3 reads CASSEAYRDSYNEQFF. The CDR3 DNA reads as TGTGCCAGCAGTGAAGCCTATCGGGATTCCTACAATGAGCAGTTCTTC.

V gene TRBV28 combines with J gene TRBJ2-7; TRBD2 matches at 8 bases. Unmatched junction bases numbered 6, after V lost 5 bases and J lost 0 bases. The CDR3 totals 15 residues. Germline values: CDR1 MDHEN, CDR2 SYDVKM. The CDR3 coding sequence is TGTGCCAGCAGTACCCGGGGGGGCCCCTCCTACGAGCAGTACTTC. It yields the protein CASSTRGGPSYEQYF.

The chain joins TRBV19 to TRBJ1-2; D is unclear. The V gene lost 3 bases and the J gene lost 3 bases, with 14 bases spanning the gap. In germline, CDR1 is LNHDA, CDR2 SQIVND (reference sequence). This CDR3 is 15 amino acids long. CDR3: CASSIVNSRDYGYTF. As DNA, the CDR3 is TGTGCCAGTAGTATTGTAAACAGTCGAGACTATGGCTACACCTTC.

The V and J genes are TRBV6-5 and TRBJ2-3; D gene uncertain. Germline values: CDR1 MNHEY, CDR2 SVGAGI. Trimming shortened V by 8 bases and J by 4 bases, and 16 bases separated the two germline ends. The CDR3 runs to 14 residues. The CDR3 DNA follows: TGTGCCAGCGCTAACTCCCGATCGGCAGATACGCAGTATTTT. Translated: CASANSRSADTQYF.

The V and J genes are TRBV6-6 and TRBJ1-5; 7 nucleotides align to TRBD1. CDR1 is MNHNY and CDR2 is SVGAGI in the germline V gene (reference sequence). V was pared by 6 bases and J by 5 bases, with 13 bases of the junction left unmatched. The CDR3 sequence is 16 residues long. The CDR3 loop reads CASSDRVNADHQPQHF. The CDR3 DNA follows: TGTGCCAGCAGCGACAGGGTCAATGCGGATCATCAGCCCCAGCATTTT.

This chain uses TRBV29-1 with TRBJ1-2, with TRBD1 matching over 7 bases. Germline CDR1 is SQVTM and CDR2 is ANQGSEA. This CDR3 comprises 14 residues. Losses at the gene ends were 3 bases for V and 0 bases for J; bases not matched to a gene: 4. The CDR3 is CSVEGQIANYGYTF. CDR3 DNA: TGCAGCGTTGAGGGACAGATCGCTAACTATGGCTACACCTTC.

CDR3 protein: CASSRSTDTQYF. Here the CDR3 DNA reads TGTGCCAGCTCGCGGTCCACAGATACGCAGTATTTT. J is TRBJ2-3 and V is TRBV27; D ambiguous. This CDR3 has 12 residues. Trimming left V 8 bases short and J 2 bases short, with 8 bases between. CDR1 MNHEY and CDR2 SMNVEV come from the germline V gene (reference sequence).

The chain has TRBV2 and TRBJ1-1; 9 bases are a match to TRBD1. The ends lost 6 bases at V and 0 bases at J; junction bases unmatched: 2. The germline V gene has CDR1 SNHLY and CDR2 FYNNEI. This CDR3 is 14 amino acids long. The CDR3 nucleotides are TGTGCCAGCAGGGACAGGGGCCTGAACACTGAAGCTTTCTTT. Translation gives CASRDRGLNTEAFF.

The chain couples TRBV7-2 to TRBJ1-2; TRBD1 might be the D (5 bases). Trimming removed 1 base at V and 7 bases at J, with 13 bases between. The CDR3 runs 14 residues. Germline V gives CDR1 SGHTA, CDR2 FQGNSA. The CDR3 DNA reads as TGTGCCAGCAGCTTAGAGTTCGGAGGGACTGGCTACACCTTC. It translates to CASSLEFGGTGYTF.

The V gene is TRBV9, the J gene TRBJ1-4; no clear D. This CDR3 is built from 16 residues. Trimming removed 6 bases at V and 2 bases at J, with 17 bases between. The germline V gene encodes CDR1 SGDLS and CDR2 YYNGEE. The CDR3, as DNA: TGTGCCAGCAATGGCAGGCCCGTTGGGACTAATGAAAAACTGTTTTTT. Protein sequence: CASNGRPVGTNEKLFF.

Here the CDR3 DNA reads TGTGCCAGCAGCTTAGGTACTCGGTTATCTAGCACAGATACGCAGTATTTT. This sequence encodes CASSLGTRLSSTDTQYF. V gene TRBV7-2 combines with J gene TRBJ2-3; D gene uncertain. Per the germline V gene, CDR1 is SGHTA and CDR2 is FQGNSA. The CDR3 loop spans 17 amino acids. Trimming removed 1 base at V and 0 bases at J, with 14 bases between.

This CDR3 reads CASSFSGTGLGTNEKLFF. Written as DNA, the CDR3 is TGTGCCAGCAGTTTCTCCGGGACAGGGCTTGGAACTAATGAAAAACTGTTTTTT. This chain uses TRBV28 with TRBJ1-4; 9 bases fit TRBD1. CDR3 length: 18 residues. Germline CDR1 MDHEN, CDR2 SYDVKM. With V trimmed by 3 bases and J by 1 base, 9 bases remained unmatched.

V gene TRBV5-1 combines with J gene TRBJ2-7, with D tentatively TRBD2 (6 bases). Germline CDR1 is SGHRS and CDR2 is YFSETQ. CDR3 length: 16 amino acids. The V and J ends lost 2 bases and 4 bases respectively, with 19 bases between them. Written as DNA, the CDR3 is TGCGCCAGCAGCTTTGCTCTGACTACCGGGGGTTACGAGCAGTACTTC. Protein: CASSFALTTGGYEQYF. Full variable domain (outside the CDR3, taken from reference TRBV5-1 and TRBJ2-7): KAGVTQTPRYLIKTRGQQVTLSCSPISGHRSVSWYQQTPGQGLQFLFEYFSETQRNKGNFPGRFSGRQFSNSRSEMNVSTLELGDSALYLCASSFALTTGGYEQYFGPGTRLTVT.

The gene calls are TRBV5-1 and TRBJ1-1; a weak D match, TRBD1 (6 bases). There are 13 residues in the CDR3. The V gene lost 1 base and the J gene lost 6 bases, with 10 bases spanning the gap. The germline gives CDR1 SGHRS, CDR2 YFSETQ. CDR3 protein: CASSLQGYSEAFF. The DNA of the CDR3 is TGCGCCAGCAGCTTGCAGGGGTACTCTGAAGCTTTCTTT.

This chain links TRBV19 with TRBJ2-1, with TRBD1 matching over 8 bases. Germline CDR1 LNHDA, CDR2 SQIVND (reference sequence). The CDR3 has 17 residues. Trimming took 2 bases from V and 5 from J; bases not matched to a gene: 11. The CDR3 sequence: CASSISWGTGPHNEQFF. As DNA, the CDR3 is TGTGCCAGTAGTATAAGTTGGGGGACAGGACCCCACAATGAGCAGTTCTTC. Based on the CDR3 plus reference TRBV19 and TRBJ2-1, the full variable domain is DGGITQSPKYLFRKEGQNVTLSCEQNLNHDAMYWYRQDPGQGLRLIYYSQIVNDFQKGDIAEGYSVSREKKESFPLTVTSAQKNPTAFYLCASSISWGTGPHNEQFFGPGTRLTVL.

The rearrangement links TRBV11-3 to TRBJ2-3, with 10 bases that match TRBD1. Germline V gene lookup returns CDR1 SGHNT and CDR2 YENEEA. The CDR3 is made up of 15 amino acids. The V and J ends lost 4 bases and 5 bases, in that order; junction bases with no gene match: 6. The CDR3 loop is CASSWGQGIEDTQYF. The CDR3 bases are TGTGCCAGCAGCTGGGGACAGGGGATAGAAGATACGCAGTATTTT.

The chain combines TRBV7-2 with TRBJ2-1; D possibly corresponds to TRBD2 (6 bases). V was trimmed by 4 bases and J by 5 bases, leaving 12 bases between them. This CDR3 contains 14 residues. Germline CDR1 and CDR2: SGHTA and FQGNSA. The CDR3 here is CASSWGGTNNEQFF. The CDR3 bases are TGTGCCAGCAGCTGGGGCGGGACGAACAATGAGCAGTTCTTC.

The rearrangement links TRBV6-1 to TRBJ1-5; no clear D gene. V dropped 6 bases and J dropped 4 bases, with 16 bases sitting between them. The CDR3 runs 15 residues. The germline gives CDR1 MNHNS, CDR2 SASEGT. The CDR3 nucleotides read TGTGCCAGCAGGATGAAAAAATCGGGTAATCAGCCCCAGCATTTT. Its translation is CASRMKKSGNQPQHF.